These 11 T cell receptor beta chains share one sample of origin, sequenced in a study of control samples from healthy donors and cancer patients. The assay was immunoSEQ multiplex PCR, and TCRdb's table has in-frame clones only and misses some. The top ten clones hold 5% to 6.5% of a sample with approximately 69,000 clones, roughly nine tenths of them seen once. The sequenced material came from PBMCs. These receptors all come from a man between 60 and 75 years old with colorectal cancer.

The chain joins TRBV27 to TRBJ2-2; 8 positions agree with TRBD1. V lost 4 bases, J lost 3 bases, and 10 bases stayed unmatched. The CDR3 consists of 17 residues. The germline V gene encodes CDR1 MNHEY and CDR2 SMNVEV (reference sequence). As DNA, the CDR3 is TGTGCCAGCAGTTCCCCCGCCCAGGGGGCCTACACCGGGGAGCTGTTTTTT. Translation gives CASSSPAQGAYTGELFF.

This CDR3 reads CASSVGRGASTDTQYF. The CDR3 nucleotides read TGTGCCAGCAGCGTAGGGCGGGGAGCTAGCACAGATACGCAGTATTTT. J is TRBJ2-3 and V is TRBV9, with a tentative D call TRBD2 (6 bases). The CDR3 is made up of 16 amino acids. Trimming shortened V by 0 bases and J by 0 bases, and 11 bases separated the two germline ends. CDR1 is SGDLS and CDR2 is YYNGEE in the germline V gene. The full variable domain, in which reference TRBV9 and TRBJ2-3 provide the parts outside the CDR3, is DSGVTQTPKHLITATGQRVTLRCSPRSGDLSVYWYQQSLDQGLQFLIQYYNGEERAKGNILERFSAQQFPDLHSELNLSSLELGDSALYFCASSVGRGASTDTQYFGPGTRLTVL.

The CDR3: CASSPSGPGNTIYF. CDR3 in DNA: TGTGCCAGCAGCCCCTCCGGGCCTGGAAACACCATATATTTT. The genes are TRBV9 and TRBJ1-3; D remains unclear. The CDR3 covers 14 residues. Germline CDR1 and CDR2: SGDLS and YYNGEE. The V end lost 4 bases, the J end lost 2 bases, and 10 bases lay between the germline ends.

The V call is TRBV10-3, the J call TRBJ2-2; D possibly corresponds to TRBD1 (5 bases). Trimming left V 1 base short and J 6 bases short, with 15 bases between. The germline V gene has CDR1 ENHRY and CDR2 SYGVKD. The CDR3 loop spans 16 amino acids. The CDR3 here is CAISELGLVEAGELFF. CDR3 coding DNA: TGTGCCATCAGTGAGTTGGGGCTAGTCGAGGCCGGGGAGCTGTTTTTT.

The V call is TRBV19, the J call TRBJ1-1, with a tentative D call TRBD1 (6 bases). Deletions cut 0 bases from V and 11 bases from J, with 28 bases between. The CDR3 extends over 18 amino acids. Germline V gives CDR1 LNHDA, CDR2 SQIVND (reference sequence). The CDR3 spells CASSIEVWARGRPGRAFF. The CDR3 DNA reads TGTGCCAGTAGTATAGAGGTTTGGGCTCGGGGGCGGCCAGGAAGGGCTTTCTTT.

On this clone: Other nucleotide sequences from this sample produce the same CDR3. The chain links TRBV18 to TRBJ1-1; D unclear. CDR3 length: 13 residues. CDR1 and CDR2 (germline): KGHSH, LQKENI. The V and J ends lost 1 base and 1 base respectively, with 4 bases between them. The CDR3 protein is CASSPQGNTEAFF. The CDR3 region has the DNA TGTGCCAGCTCACCACAGGGGAACACTGAAGCTTTCTTT.

The table lists this clone with a count of one. The rearrangement links TRBV2 to TRBJ1-1; no clear D. The CDR3 contains 14 residues. Trimming pared 3 bases from V and 1 base from J, leaving 9 bases between. Germline-derived CDR1 and CDR2 are SNHLY and FYNNEI. CDR3 in DNA: TGTGCCAGCAGTGAGTACCTATCGAACACTGAAGCTTTCTTT. Protein product: CASSEYLSNTEAFF.

This clone appeared once. The chain joins TRBV5-5 to TRBJ1-1; D gene unclear. This CDR3 region has 15 residues. Germline V CDR1 and CDR2: SGHKS, YYEKEE (reference sequence). V lost 5 bases and J lost 4, with 18 bases in between. CDR3 loop: CASRLQEYGSTEAFF. The CDR3 DNA reads TGTGCCAGCAGGCTTCAGGAGTATGGGAGCACTGAAGCTTTCTTT.

This chain links TRBV12-3 or TRBV12-4 with TRBJ2-2; D is unresolved. This CDR3 has 12 residues. The V end was cut by 2 bases, the J end by 3 bases, with 1 base between. CDR3 amino acids: CASSLHTGELFF. The CDR3 DNA sequence: TGTGCCAGCAGTTTACACACCGGGGAGCTGTTTTTT.

This chain uses TRBV7-9 with TRBJ1-4; no reliable D call. The CDR3 is 14 amino acids. The V gene's germline CDR1 is SEHNR and CDR2 FQNEAQ (reference sequence). The V and J ends lost 5 bases and 6 bases respectively, with 13 bases between them. The CDR3 region has the DNA TGTGCCAGCAGCCGAGGACGGAGTTATGAAAAACTGTTTTTT. Its protein is CASSRGRSYEKLFF.

V is TRBV11-3 and J is TRBJ2-1, with D unclear. Germline V lookup: CDR1 SGHNT, CDR2 YENEEA. The germline V and J ends were trimmed by 1 base and 5 bases, with 12 bases remaining between them. The CDR3 is 15 amino acids. CDR3 nucleotide sequence: TGTGCCAGCAGCTTAGTGGGTCTTACCAACAATGAGCAGTTCTTC. It specifies CASSLVGLTNNEQFF.